These 28 T cell receptor beta chains share one sample of origin, sequenced in a study of spatial heterogeneity in lung cancer (dated by TCRdb to the late 2010s). Library prep was done by 5' RACE. TCRdb records NextSeq 500 as the sequencer. TCRdb reworked the public reads: Q25 trimming with fastp, MiXCR clone assembly, productive beta chains retained. Rows with one shared CDR3 protein collapse into an entry with the most common genes and DNA. Across this sample there are about 44,000 distinct CDR3 sequences, with roughly 15% seen only once. The leading ten clones occupy about 55% of the sample. This sample's time point label indicates: sample taken at primary tumor resection. Sequences were derived from PBMCs, sampled at surgery. The source of these receptors is a male donor with early-stage non-small cell lung cancer.

The chain is built from TRBV12-3 or TRBV12-4 and TRBJ1-1, with D perhaps TRBD1 (6 bases). This CDR3 contains 13 residues. Between the trimmed V and J ends, which lost 4 bases and 1 base, there was a span of 7 bases. CDR3 nucleotides: TGTGCCAGCAGTTGGACAGAGAACACTGAAGCTTTCTTT. Protein: CASSWTENTEAFF.

This clonotype has more than one count but fewer than ten. CDR3 in DNA: TGTGCCAGCAGCTTCCCCCGGGACAGGCACTCCTACGAGCAGTACTTC. It specifies CASSFPRDRHSYEQYF. The V gene is TRBV7-2, the J gene TRBJ2-7; 8 positions agree with TRBD1. V lost 3 bases and J lost 0; bases outside the gene matches: 7. Germline loops: CDR1 SGHTA, CDR2 FQGNSA. The CDR3 is made up of 16 amino acids. The variable domain in full, completed from reference TRBV7-2 and TRBJ2-7, reads GAGVSQSPSNKVTEKGKDVELRCDPISGHTALYWYRQSLGQGLEFLIYFQGNSAPDKSGLPSDRFSAERTGGSVSTLTIQRTQQEDSAVYLCASSFPRDRHSYEQYFGPGTRLTVT.

V gene TRBV12-3 or TRBV12-4 combines with J gene TRBJ1-1; D gene uncertain. The CDR3 runs 13 residues. Between the trimmed V and J ends, which lost 6 bases and 0 bases, there was a span of 8 bases. The DNA of the CDR3 is TGTGCCAGCAGCCTGGTCCTGAACACTGAAGCTTTCTTT. Translating it yields CASSLVLNTEAFF.

The chain couples TRBV29-1 to TRBJ2-3; tentatively, D is TRBD1 (5 bases). The CDR3 length is 12 residues. Germline assignment: CDR1 SQVTM and CDR2 ANQGSEA. Trimming left V 5 bases short and J 4 bases short, with 10 bases between. The DNA for the CDR3 is TGCAGCGTTCATAGGGGTCCAGATACGCAGTATTTT. Its protein product is CSVHRGPDTQYF.

The rearrangement links TRBV5-1 to TRBJ1-4; weak D call: TRBD1 (6 bases). This CDR3 region has 15 residues. Per germline, CDR1 SGHRS and CDR2 YFSETQ. Trimming pared 4 bases from V and 6 bases from J, leaving 16 bases between. The CDR3 region is CASSPGGGGDEKLFF. In DNA form, the CDR3 reads TGCGCCAGCAGCCCCGGGGGGGGCGGAGATGAAAAACTGTTTTTT.

V usage is TRBV11-2 and J usage is TRBJ2-7; 9 bases are shared with TRBD1. Trimming cost V 5 bases and J 5 bases; bases outside gene matches: 13. The CDR3 consists of 16 residues. Germline loops: CDR1 SGHAT, CDR2 FQNNGV. CDR3 DNA sequence: TGTGCCAGCAGCCAACGACCGGGACAGGGCTCTAACGAGCAGTACTTC. Its translation is CASSQRPGQGSNEQYF.

V usage is TRBV7-8 and J usage is TRBJ2-1; 7 bases match TRBD1. V lost 3 bases to trimming and J lost 0 bases; unmatched junction nucleotides: 5. The V gene's germline CDR1 is SGHVS and CDR2 FQNEAQ. The CDR3 totals 16 residues. For the CDR3, the DNA is TGTGCCAGCAGCTTCCGGGACAGTAACTCCTACAATGAGCAGTTCTTC. Its translation is CASSFRDSNSYNEQFF.

This chain links TRBV12-3 or TRBV12-4 with TRBJ2-5, with D perhaps matching TRBD1 (5 bases). The V and J ends lost 5 bases and 6 bases respectively, with 16 bases between them. CDR3 length: 14 residues. CDR3 region: CASSPQGIRQTQYF. In DNA form, the CDR3 reads TGTGCCAGCAGTCCTCAGGGTATCAGGCAGACCCAGTACTTC.

This clonotype was observed a few times. V gene TRBV4-1 combines with J gene TRBJ2-2; D gene uncertain. The length of the CDR3 is 12 residues. V was shortened by 1 base and J by 7 bases, with 4 bases between the two germline ends. Germline V CDR1 and CDR2: MGHRA, YSYEKL. The CDR3 region is CASSQVGGELFF. The CDR3 DNA sequence: TGCGCCAGCAGCCAAGTTGGCGGGGAGCTGTTTTTT.

This clonotype was picked up many times. The rearrangement links TRBV27 to TRBJ1-4, with TRBD1 as a possible D gene (5 bases). V lost 2 bases and J 4 bases, leaving 11 bases between the germline ends. Germline CDR1 and CDR2: MNHEY and SMNVEV (reference sequence). The CDR3 contains 15 residues. For the CDR3, the DNA is TGTGCCAGCAGTTTAGCATCGCAGGGTAATGAAAAACTGTTTTTT. As protein: CASSLASQGNEKLFF.

This clonotype was counted at least ten times. The chain recombines TRBV5-6 with TRBJ2-3, with D perhaps matching TRBD1 or TRBD2 (6 bases each). The CDR3 length is 13 residues. V was trimmed by 2 bases and J by 10 bases, leaving 14 bases between them. Looked up from germline, CDR1 is SGHDT and CDR2 is YYEEEE. The CDR3: CASSFLRGEAQYF. The CDR3 DNA is TGTGCCAGCAGCTTTTTAAGGGGGGAAGCGCAGTATTTT.

This clonotype appeared many times. The rearrangement links TRBV11-1 to TRBJ2-4; D is possibly TRBD2 (5 bases). This CDR3 has 18 amino acids. Deletions cut 1 base from V and 1 base from J, with 17 bases between. From germline, CDR1 is SGHAT and CDR2 FQDESV (reference sequence). CDR3 DNA sequence: TGTGCCAGCAGCTTAGACGTGGGAGCAAGGGCGGCCAAAAACATTCAGTACTTC. This sequence encodes CASSLDVGARAAKNIQYF.

The chain links TRBV2 to TRBJ1-6, with D possibly being TRBD1 (6 bases). CDR3 length equals 13 residues. From germline, CDR1 is SNHLY and CDR2 FYNNEI. Trimming stripped 3 bases from V and 9 bases from J, with 9 bases between. DNA of the CDR3: TGTGCCAGCAGTGACTACAGGGCTTCACCCCTCCACTTT. This codes for CASSDYRASPLHF. Full variable domain (remainder filled in from reference TRBV2 and TRBJ1-6): EPEVTQTPSHQVTQMGQEVILRCVPISNHLYFYWYRQILGQKVEFLVSFYNNEISEKSEIFDDQFSVERPDGSNFTLKIRSTKLEDSAMYFCASSDYRASPLHFGNGTRLTVT.

This rearrangement joins TRBV12-3 or TRBV12-4 to TRBJ2-5; D perhaps matches TRBD2 (6 bases). The CDR3 length is 15 residues. Trimming took off 7 bases at V and 5 bases at J, with 20 bases between the two ends. The CDR3 sequence is CASNRDRGGAETQYF. CDR3 in DNA: TGTGCCAGCAATCGGGACCGCGGAGGGGCTGAGACCCAGTACTTC.

This clonotype occurred many times. This chain links TRBV27 with TRBJ1-5; D gene unclear. The germline CDR1 and CDR2 sequences are MNHEY and SMNVEV (reference sequence). The CDR3 is made up of 14 amino acids. V was trimmed by 4 bases and J by 4 bases, leaving 11 bases between them. The CDR3 DNA reads TGTGCCAGCAGTTCCAACTCGGGGAATCAGCCCCAGCATTTT. This gives the protein CASSSNSGNQPQHF.

The chain carries TRBV4-1 and TRBJ2-4, with TRBD2 matching 7 bases. CDR3 size: 15 residues. Per the germline V gene, CDR1 is MGHRA and CDR2 is YSYEKL. V was pared by 0 bases and J by 8 bases, with 7 bases of the junction left unmatched. The CDR3 DNA reads TGCGCCAGCAGCCAAGATTCGGCAGGGAGGGACATTCAGTACTTC. It translates to CASSQDSAGRDIQYF.

The J gene is TRBJ2-7, the V gene TRBV5-1; D remains ambiguous. The CDR3 totals 16 residues. The V end lost 4 bases, the J end lost 1 base, and 18 bases lay between the germline ends. Germline CDR1 and CDR2: SGHRS and YFSETQ. Written as DNA, the CDR3 is TGCGCCAGCAGCGTAAAACCCTTGGACGGATCCTACGAGCAGTACTTC. Translating it yields CASSVKPLDGSYEQYF. The whole variable domain, filled in from reference TRBV5-1 and TRBJ2-7, reads KAGVTQTPRYLIKTRGQQVTLSCSPISGHRSVSWYQQTPGQGLQFLFEYFSETQRNKGNFPGRFSGRQFSNSRSEMNVSTLELGDSALYLCASSVKPLDGSYEQYFGPGTRLTVT.

The table lists this clonotype with many counts. V is TRBV5-1 and J is TRBJ2-5, with D possibly being TRBD1 or TRBD2 (5 bases each). V shed 2 bases and J shed 4 bases, with 15 bases lying between them. Per the germline V gene, CDR1 is SGHRS and CDR2 is YFSETQ. CDR3 size: 15 residues. This CDR3 is CASSFLRGTGETQYF. CDR3 DNA sequence: TGCGCCAGCAGCTTTTTGAGGGGAACCGGAGAGACCCAGTACTTC.

This clonotype was counted a few times. The J gene is TRBJ2-7, the V gene TRBV12-3 or TRBV12-4; D might be TRBD1 or TRBD2, each matching 5 bases. The CDR3 totals 15 residues. Trimming shortened V by 1 base and J by 0 bases, and 10 bases separated the two germline ends. The CDR3 protein is CASSLGGSGSYEQYF. CDR3 DNA: TGTGCCAGCAGTTTAGGGGGGTCAGGCTCCTACGAGCAGTACTTC.

This clonotype was seen only a few times. V and J are TRBV24-1 and TRBJ1-3; D gene ambiguous. This CDR3 region has 18 residues. Germline-derived CDR1 and CDR2 are KGHDR and SFDVKD. The V end was cut by 2 bases, the J end by 0 bases, with 16 bases between. In DNA form, the CDR3 reads TGTGCCACCAGTGATTCCCTGACGGACCCCGGCTCTGGAAACACCATATATTTT. Translation: CATSDSLTDPGSGNTIYF.

At least ten counts were recorded for this clonotype. The J gene is TRBJ2-3, the V gene TRBV5-1, with TRBD2 matching over 9 bases. The CDR3 has 14 amino acids. The germline V gene encodes CDR1 SGHRS and CDR2 YFSETQ. V shed 3 bases and J 3 bases; nucleotides not matched to a gene: 2. The CDR3 reads CASSYGLATDTQYF. The CDR3 bases are TGCGCCAGCAGCTACGGACTAGCGACAGATACGCAGTATTTT. Full variable domain (outside the CDR3, taken from reference TRBV5-1 and TRBJ2-3): KAGVTQTPRYLIKTRGQQVTLSCSPISGHRSVSWYQQTPGQGLQFLFEYFSETQRNKGNFPGRFSGRQFSNSRSEMNVSTLELGDSALYLCASSYGLATDTQYFGPGTRLTVL.

This clonotype has at least ten counts. In DNA, the CDR3 is TGTGCCAGCAGTGAAGTGGGACAGGGTGGACAGTACGAGCAGTACTTC. Translated, it gives CASSEVGQGGQYEQYF. The chain carries TRBV6-1 and TRBJ2-7; 9 bases are a match to TRBD1. Losses at the gene ends were 1 base for V and 4 bases for J; bases not matched to a gene: 8. This CDR3 contains 16 residues. Germline assignment: CDR1 MNHNS and CDR2 SASEGT.

The V gene is TRBV29-1, the J gene TRBJ2-2, with a tentative D call TRBD1 (6 bases). The V end lost 7 bases, the J end lost 3 bases, and 12 bases lay between the germline ends. Germline V CDR1 and CDR2: SQVTM, ANQGSEA. The CDR3 runs 13 residues. CDR3 protein: CSARDTYTGELFF. CDR3 sequence (DNA): TGCAGCGCCCGGGACACCTACACCGGGGAGCTGTTTTTT.

The chain uses TRBV11-2 and TRBJ2-1, with D unclear. From germline, CDR1 is SGHAT and CDR2 FQNNGV. The CDR3 contains 14 residues. V shed 1 base and J shed 12 bases, with 16 bases lying between them. CDR3 amino acids: CASSLAGVSEGQFF. The CDR3 DNA sequence: TGTGCCAGCAGCTTAGCTGGGGTTTCGGAAGGGCAGTTCTTC. Full variable domain (outside the CDR3, taken from reference TRBV11-2 and TRBJ2-1): EAGVAQSPRYKIIEKRQSVAFWCNPISGHATLYWYQQILGQGPKLLIQFQNNGVVDDSQLPKDRFSAERLKGVDSTLKIQPAKLEDSAVYLCASSLAGVSEGQFFGPGTRLTVL.

There are a few counts of this clonotype. The chain uses TRBV2 and TRBJ2-7; 11 bases align to TRBD1. The CDR3 loop spans 15 amino acids. Germline lookup yields CDR1 SNHLY and CDR2 FYNNEI. The junction had 11 bases not matched to a gene; V was cut back by 8 bases and J by 5 bases. The CDR3 bases are TGTGCCAGCGTGACCGGACAGGGGGCTATCCACGAGCAGTACTTC. Amino acids: CASVTGQGAIHEQYF.

This clonotype was detected many times. The V call is TRBV29-1, the J call TRBJ1-4, with a weak D call TRBD1 (5 bases). Germline lookup yields CDR1 SQVTM and CDR2 ANQGSEA. This CDR3 comprises 14 residues. The germline V and J ends were trimmed by 6 bases and 4 bases, with 15 bases remaining between them. CDR3 loop: CSVSRGLNNEKLFF. The CDR3 region has the DNA TGCAGCGTCTCAAGGGGCCTTAATAATGAAAAACTGTTTTTT.

The chain combines TRBV6-2 or TRBV6-3 with TRBJ1-2; TRBD1 matches at 8 bases. J gave up 8 bases and V 11 bases, and 10 bases lay outside the gene matches. The germline gives CDR1 MNHEY, CDR2 SVGEGT. This CDR3 comprises 12 residues. CDR3 bases: TGTGCCTCTCAGGCAGGGGGCATCGGCTACACCTTC. Residues: CASQAGGIGYTF.

This clonotype was seen many times. The CDR3 reads CASREGGDIQYF. The DNA of the CDR3 is TGTGCCAGCAGGGAGGGAGGGGACATTCAGTACTTC. This chain links TRBV6-1 with TRBJ2-4, with 7 bases fitting TRBD2. The CDR3 totals 12 residues. Germline assignment: CDR1 MNHNS and CDR2 SASEGT. V lost 6 bases to trimming and J lost 8 bases; unmatched junction nucleotides: 4.